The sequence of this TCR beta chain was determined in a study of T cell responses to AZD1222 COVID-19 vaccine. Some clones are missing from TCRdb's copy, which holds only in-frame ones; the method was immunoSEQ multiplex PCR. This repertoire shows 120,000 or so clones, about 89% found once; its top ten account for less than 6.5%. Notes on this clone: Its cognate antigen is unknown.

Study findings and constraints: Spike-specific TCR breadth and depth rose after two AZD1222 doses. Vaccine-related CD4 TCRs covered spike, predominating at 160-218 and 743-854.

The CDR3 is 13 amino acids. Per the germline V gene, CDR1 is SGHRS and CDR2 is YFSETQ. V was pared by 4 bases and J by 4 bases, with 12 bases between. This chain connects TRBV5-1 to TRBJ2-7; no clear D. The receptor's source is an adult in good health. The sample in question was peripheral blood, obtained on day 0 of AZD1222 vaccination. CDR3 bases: TGCGCCAGCAGCCACACATTGGGATACGAGCAGTACTTC. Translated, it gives CASSHTLGYEQYF.